This TCR beta chain was identified in a study of Graves' ophthalmopathy and Graves' hyperthyroidism. Overall study findings and caveats: Progression of ophthalmopathy was predicted by the model with less than 71% sensitivity and roughly 73% specificity.

This CDR3 region has 12 residues. Germline lookup yields CDR1 SQVTM and CDR2 ANQGSEA. Amplification from RNA transcripts yielded the TCR beta CDR3 regions. Following a first-round RT-PCR that used HTBI primers, a second-round multiplex PCR was carried out. Using its own MiXCR run on the multiplex PCR reads, TCRdb lists one record per CDR3 protein. The sample contains roughly 600,000 distinct CDR3 sequences, just under 40% of which appear only once. About this clonotype: As yet, its antigen is unknown.

Reliance was placed on clinical symptoms, serum thyroxine, TRAb, thyroid ultrasound and orbital computed tomography for diagnosis. The sequence derives from an adult man with Graves' hyperthyroidism. The sequenced sample was peripheral blood or thyroid tissue (not recorded which). The chain uses TRBV29-1 and TRBJ2-5, with TRBD1 identical over 8 bases. The CDR3: CRLGQAQETQYF. DNA for the CDR3: TGCAGGTTGGGACAGGCCCAAGAGACCCAGTACTTC.